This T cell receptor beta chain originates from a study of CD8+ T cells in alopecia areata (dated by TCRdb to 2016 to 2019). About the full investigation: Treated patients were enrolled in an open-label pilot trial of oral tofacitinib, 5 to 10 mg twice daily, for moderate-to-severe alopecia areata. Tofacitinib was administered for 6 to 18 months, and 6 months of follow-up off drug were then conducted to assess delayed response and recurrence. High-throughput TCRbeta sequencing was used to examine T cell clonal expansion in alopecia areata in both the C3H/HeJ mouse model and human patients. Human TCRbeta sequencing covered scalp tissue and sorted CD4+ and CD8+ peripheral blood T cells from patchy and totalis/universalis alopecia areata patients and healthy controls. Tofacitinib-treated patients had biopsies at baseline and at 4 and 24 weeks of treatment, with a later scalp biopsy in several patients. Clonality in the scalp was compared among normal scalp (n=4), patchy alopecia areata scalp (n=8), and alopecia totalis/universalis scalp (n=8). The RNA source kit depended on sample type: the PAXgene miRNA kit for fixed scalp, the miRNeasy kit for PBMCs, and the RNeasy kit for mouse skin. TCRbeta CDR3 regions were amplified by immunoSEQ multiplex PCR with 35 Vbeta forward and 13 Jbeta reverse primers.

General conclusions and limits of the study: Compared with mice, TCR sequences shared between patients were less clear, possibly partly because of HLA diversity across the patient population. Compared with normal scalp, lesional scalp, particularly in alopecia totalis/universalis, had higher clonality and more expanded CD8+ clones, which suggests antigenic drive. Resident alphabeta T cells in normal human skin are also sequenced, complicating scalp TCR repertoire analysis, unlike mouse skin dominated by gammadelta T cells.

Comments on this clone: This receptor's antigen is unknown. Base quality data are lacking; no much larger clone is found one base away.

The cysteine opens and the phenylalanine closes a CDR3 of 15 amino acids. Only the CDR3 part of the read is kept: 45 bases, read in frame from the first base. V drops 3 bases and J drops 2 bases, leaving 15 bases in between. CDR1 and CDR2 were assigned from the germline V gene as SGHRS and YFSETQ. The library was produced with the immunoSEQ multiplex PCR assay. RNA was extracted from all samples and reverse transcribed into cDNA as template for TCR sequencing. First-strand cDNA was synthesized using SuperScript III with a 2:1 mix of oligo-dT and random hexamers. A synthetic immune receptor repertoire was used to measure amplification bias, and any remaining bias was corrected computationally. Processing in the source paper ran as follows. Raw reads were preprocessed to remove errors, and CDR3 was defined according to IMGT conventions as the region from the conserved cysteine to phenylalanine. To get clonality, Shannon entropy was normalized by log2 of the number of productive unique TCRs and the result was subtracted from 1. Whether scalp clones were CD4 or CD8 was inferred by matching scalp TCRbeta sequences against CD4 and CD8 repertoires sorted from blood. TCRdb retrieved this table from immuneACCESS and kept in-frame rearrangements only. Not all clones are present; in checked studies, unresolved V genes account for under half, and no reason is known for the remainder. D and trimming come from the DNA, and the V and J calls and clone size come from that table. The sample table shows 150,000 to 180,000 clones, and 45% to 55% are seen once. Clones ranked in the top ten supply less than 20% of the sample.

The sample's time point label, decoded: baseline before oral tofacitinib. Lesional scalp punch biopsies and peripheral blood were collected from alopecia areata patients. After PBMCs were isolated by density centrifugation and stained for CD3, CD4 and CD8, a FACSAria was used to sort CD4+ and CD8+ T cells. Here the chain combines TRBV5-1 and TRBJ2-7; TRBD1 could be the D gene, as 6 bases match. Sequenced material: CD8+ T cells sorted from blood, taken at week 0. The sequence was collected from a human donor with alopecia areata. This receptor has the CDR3 CASSSPSTGTYEQYF. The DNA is TGCGCCAGCAGCTCACCCTCGACAGGTACCTACGAGCAGTACTTC.